The 21 T cell receptor beta chains given below trace back to one sample, sequenced in a study of identical twins. TCRdb independently ran MiXCR on the 5' RACE reads; one entry per CDR3 protein. This table holds nearly 650,000 distinct CDR3 sequences, 7% to 7.5% found once. The sample also formed part of further work on yellow fever vaccine responses in identical twins.

The sequenced sample was PBMCs. Every receptor here comes from a woman aged 18-29 years in good health.

This clonotype was counted at least ten times. This rearrangement joins TRBV28 to TRBJ2-7; 9 bases match TRBD2. CDR3 length equals 16 residues. The germline gives CDR1 MDHEN, CDR2 SYDVKM. V shed 7 bases, J shed 3 bases, and the junction held 13 bases outside the gene matches. The CDR3 nucleotides are TGTGCCAGCACCCCCGGTACCGGGACTAGCCGCTACGAGCAGTACTTC. Its protein product is CASTPGTGTSRYEQYF.

The CDR3 DNA sequence: TGTGCCAGCAGCTCGGGAGGTCAGCGGCTGAGCTCCTACGAGCAGTACTTC. Translated: CASSSGGQRLSSYEQYF. J is TRBJ2-7 and V is TRBV7-2; 7 nucleotides align to TRBD2. The CDR3 consists of 17 residues. Germline CDR1 reads SGHTA; CDR2 reads FQGNSA. The V gene end was trimmed by 4 bases and the J gene end by 0 bases; junction bases not matched to a gene: 12.

The gene calls are TRBV28 and TRBJ1-4; D may be TRBD1 (6 bases). Trimming removed 6 bases from V and 3 bases from J, with 17 bases in between. Looked up from germline, CDR1 is MDHEN and CDR2 is SYDVKM. The CDR3 spans 16 residues. CDR3 loop: CASSLDRSASNEKLFF. DNA for the CDR3: TGTGCCAGCAGCTTAGACAGGTCGGCTTCTAATGAAAAACTGTTTTTT.

The V gene is TRBV7-6, the J gene TRBJ1-1, with 8 bases fitting TRBD1. The CDR3 totals 15 residues. J was trimmed by 5 bases and V by 4 bases; bases with no gene match: 9. CDR1 is SGHVS, CDR2 FNYEAQ, per germline. CDR3 sequence: CASSSRTGRLTEAFF. In DNA form, the CDR3 reads TGTGCCAGCAGCTCGAGGACAGGGAGGTTAACTGAAGCTTTCTTT.

The genes are TRBV7-6 and TRBJ2-2; D is perhaps TRBD1 or TRBD2 (5 bases each). The CDR3 extends over 19 amino acids. The V gene lost 2 bases and the J gene lost 6 bases, with 25 bases spanning the gap. CDR1 and CDR2 from the germline V gene are SGHVS and FNYEAQ. Here the CDR3 reads CASSLTAAGVGWDPGELFF. CDR3 DNA: TGTGCCAGCAGCTTAACCGCCGCCGGGGTGGGATGGGACCCCGGGGAGCTGTTTTTT. The full variable domain, in which reference TRBV7-6 and TRBJ2-2 provide the parts outside the CDR3, is GAGVSQSPRYKVTKRGQDVALRCDPISGHVSLYWYRQALGQGPEFLTYFNYEAQQDKSGLPNDRFSAERPEGSISTLTIQRTEQRDSAMYRCASSLTAAGVGWDPGELFFGEGSRLTVL.

The rearrangement joins TRBV28 to TRBJ1-1, with D uncertain. Germline V gene sequence: CDR1 MDHEN, CDR2 SYDVKM. The CDR3 is made up of 13 amino acids. V was pared by 3 bases and J by 7 bases, with 12 bases between. The CDR3 is CASSLFGPYEAFF. DNA of the CDR3: TGTGCCAGCAGTTTGTTTGGCCCCTATGAAGCTTTCTTT.

This clonotype has only a few counts. V gene TRBV18 combines with J gene TRBJ2-2; 7 bases agree with TRBD2. The CDR3 runs to 15 residues. J lost 3 bases, V lost 3 bases, and 4 bases had no gene match. Germline assignment: CDR1 KGHSH and CDR2 LQKENI. The CDR3 DNA is TGTGCCAGCTCACCCAGCGGGGTAGACACCGGGGAGCTGTTTTTT. This translates into CASSPSGVDTGELFF.

V is TRBV5-1 and J is TRBJ2-5; D unclear. The CDR3 is 15 amino acids. In germline, CDR1 is SGHRS, CDR2 YFSETQ. V gave up 2 bases and J gave up 2 bases, with 13 bases separating them. The CDR3 nucleotides are TGCGCCAGCAGCTTCGTCGGAGCCGGTCAAGAGACCCAGTACTTC. As protein: CASSFVGAGQETQYF.

The chain is built from TRBV4-2 and TRBJ2-1, with D perhaps matching TRBD2 (6 bases). Germline-derived CDR1 and CDR2 are LGHNA and YNFKEQ. V lost 4 bases to trimming and J lost 3 bases, with 19 bases between them. This CDR3 is built from 17 residues. The CDR3 DNA follows: TGTGCCAGCAGCCGCCCCGTGGAGCGGGTAAACTACAATGAGCAGTTCTTC. Translated, it gives CASSRPVERVNYNEQFF.

This clonotype showed up just a few times. V is TRBV27 and J is TRBJ2-2; D is perhaps TRBD1 (5 bases). Trimming pared 4 bases from V and 8 bases from J, leaving 8 bases between. This CDR3 comprises 12 residues. The V gene's germline CDR1 is MNHEY and CDR2 SMNVEV (reference sequence). The DNA for the CDR3 is TGTGCCAGCAGTTATCGGACAGGGGAGCTGTTTTTT. Encoded protein: CASSYRTGELFF.

In its sample, this clonotype was seen a few times. V usage is TRBV20-1 and J usage is TRBJ2-3; D is ambiguous. V was cut by 3 bases and J by 2 bases, with 30 bases left in between. The CDR3 covers 20 residues. Germline CDR1 DFQATT, CDR2 SNEGSKA (reference sequence). The CDR3, as DNA: TGCAGTGCTAGGTCGTTCCCTTTGGTTCTAGGCGATGGAAACACAGATACGCAGTATTTT. Translated, it gives CSARSFPLVLGDGNTDTQYF.

This clonotype has just a few counts. V gene TRBV5-1 combines with J gene TRBJ2-5; the D gene is possibly TRBD1 (6 bases). Germline CDR1 reads SGHRS; CDR2 reads YFSETQ. The CDR3 has 13 residues. V was cut by 6 bases and J by 2 bases, with 11 bases left in between. The CDR3: CASMGAGQETQYF. CDR3 nucleotides: TGCGCCAGCATGGGGGCAGGTCAAGAGACCCAGTACTTC.

This clonotype turned up a few times. The chain has TRBV20-1 and TRBJ2-7; D uncertain. The CDR3 sequence is 12 residues long. V lost 3 bases to trimming and J lost 1 base, with 7 bases between them. Per germline, CDR1 DFQATT and CDR2 SNEGSKA (reference sequence). The CDR3 here is CSASPASYEQYV. CDR3 nucleotides: TGCAGTGCTAGTCCAGCTTCCTACGAGCAGTACGTC.

In this sample, this clonotype turned up many times. The chain carries TRBV29-1 and TRBJ2-1; 9 bases map to TRBD2. Germline V gene lookup returns CDR1 SQVTM and CDR2 ANQGSEA. Losses at the gene ends were 2 bases for V and 4 bases for J; bases not matched to a gene: 6. The length of the CDR3 is 15 residues. The CDR3 protein is CSVEWREGIYNEQFF. CDR3 bases: TGCAGCGTTGAATGGCGGGAGGGGATATACAATGAGCAGTTCTTC.

This clonotype was seen a handful of times. The rearrangement links TRBV20-1 to TRBJ2-4; the match to TRBD2 covers 11 bases. There are 14 residues in the CDR3. The V segment lost 5 bases and the J segment 6 bases; nucleotides outside the gene matches: 6. In germline, CDR1 is DFQATT, CDR2 SNEGSKA (reference sequence). For the CDR3, the DNA is TGCAGTGCTTCAGAAACTAGCGGGGGAAACATTCAGTACTTC. This encodes CSASETSGGNIQYF.

V gene TRBV20-1 combines with J gene TRBJ2-7; the match to TRBD2 covers 8 bases. The CDR3 has 14 amino acids. Germline trimming cut 1 base from V and 1 base from J; bases unmatched to any gene: 3. The V gene's germline CDR1 is DFQATT and CDR2 SNEGSKA (reference sequence). The DNA for the CDR3 is TGCAGTGCTAGAGTGGGACTAGGTTCCTACGAGCAGTACGTC. Protein sequence: CSARVGLGSYEQYV.

This clonotype was observed a few times. V gene TRBV11-2 combines with J gene TRBJ2-4; no definite D call. CDR1 and CDR2 (germline): SGHAT, FQNNGV. The CDR3 has 15 amino acids. V lost 4 bases and J 0 bases, leaving 10 bases between the germline ends. The CDR3 loop is CASSSTYLAKNIQYF. The CDR3 nucleotides are TGTGCCAGCAGCTCGACTTATTTAGCCAAAAACATTCAGTACTTC.

V gene TRBV11-1 combines with J gene TRBJ1-1; 12 nucleotides match TRBD1. There are 18 residues in the CDR3. Germline trimming cut 5 bases from V and 7 bases from J; bases unmatched to any gene: 17. Germline values: CDR1 SGHAT, CDR2 FQDESV (reference sequence). CDR3 coding DNA: TGTGCCAGCAGCACCAAGGCCGGGACAGGGGGCAATAGTGGTGAAGCTTTCTTT. Its protein product is CASSTKAGTGGNSGEAFF.

This rearrangement joins TRBV6-1 to TRBJ2-1; the match to TRBD1 covers 7 bases. This CDR3 is built from 15 residues. The ends lost 6 bases at V and 3 bases at J; junction bases unmatched: 8. Germline CDR1 is MNHNS and CDR2 is SASEGT. The CDR3 DNA reads TGTGCCAGCAGCCGAGACAGGGTGGTCTACAATGAGCAGTTCTTC. As protein: CASSRDRVVYNEQFF.

The chain carries TRBV7-9 and TRBJ1-5, with D perhaps matching TRBD1 (5 bases). The CDR3 covers 14 residues. Trimming cost V 6 bases and J 4 bases, with 13 bases left between them. Germline CDR1 SEHNR, CDR2 FQNEAQ (reference sequence). CDR3 amino acids: CASRLQGENQPQHF. In DNA form, the CDR3 reads TGTGCCAGCAGATTGCAGGGAGAAAATCAGCCCCAGCATTTT. The full variable domain, its missing parts supplied by reference TRBV7-9 and TRBJ1-5, is DTGVSQNPRHKITKRGQNVTFRCDPISEHNRLYWYRQTLGQGPEFLTYFQNEAQLEKSRLLSDRFSAERPKGSFSTLEIQRTEQGDSAMYLCASRLQGENQPQHFGDGTRLSIL.

The rearrangement uses TRBV5-1 and TRBJ1-1, with 8 positions matching TRBD1. V was clipped by 4 bases and J by 7 bases; unmatched bases: 6. This CDR3 has 13 amino acids. The V gene's germline CDR1 is SGHRS and CDR2 YFSETQ. CDR3 DNA sequence: TGCGCCAGCAGCAGGACAGGGTCGGGTGAAGCTTTCTTT. Amino acids: CASSRTGSGEAFF. Filled out from reference TRBV5-1 and TRBJ1-1, the complete variable domain reads KAGVTQTPRYLIKTRGQQVTLSCSPISGHRSVSWYQQTPGQGLQFLFEYFSETQRNKGNFPGRFSGRQFSNSRSEMNVSTLELGDSALYLCASSRTGSGEAFFGQGTRLTVV.